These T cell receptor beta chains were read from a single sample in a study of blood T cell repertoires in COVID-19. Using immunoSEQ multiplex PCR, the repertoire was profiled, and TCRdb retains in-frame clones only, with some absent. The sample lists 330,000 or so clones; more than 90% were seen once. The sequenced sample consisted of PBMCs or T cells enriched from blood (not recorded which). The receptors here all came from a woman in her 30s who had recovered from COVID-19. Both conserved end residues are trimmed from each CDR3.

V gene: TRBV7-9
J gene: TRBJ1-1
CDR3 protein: ASSSPRQGTEAF

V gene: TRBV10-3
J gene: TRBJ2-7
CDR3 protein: AISESVASEQY

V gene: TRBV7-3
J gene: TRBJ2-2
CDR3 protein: ASSPGQGDGELF

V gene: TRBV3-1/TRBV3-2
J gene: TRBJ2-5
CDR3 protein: ASSQGNRGQTQY

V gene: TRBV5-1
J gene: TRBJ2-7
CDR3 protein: ATSPGDRALEQY

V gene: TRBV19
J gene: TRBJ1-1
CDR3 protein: ASSRTVNTEAF

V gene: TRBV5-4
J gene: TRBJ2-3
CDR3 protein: ASSTRQGADTQY

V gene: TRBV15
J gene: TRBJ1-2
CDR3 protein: ATSTGVDYGYT

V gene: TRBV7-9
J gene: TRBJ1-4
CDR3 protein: ASSFLTGLDEKLF

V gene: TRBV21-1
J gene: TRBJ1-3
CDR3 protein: ASSKVRLWRDTIY

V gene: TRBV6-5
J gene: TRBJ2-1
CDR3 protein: ASSLHRVLYNEQF

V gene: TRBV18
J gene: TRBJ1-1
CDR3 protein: ASSPIPGSEAF

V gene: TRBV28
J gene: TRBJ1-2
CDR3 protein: ASSSSRRGIYGYT